These T cell receptor beta chains were read from a single sample in a study of blood T cell repertoires in COVID-19. TCRdb's table, derived via immunoSEQ multiplex PCR, lists solely in-frame clones and lacks some. The data hold under 200,000 clones, with 84% observed a single time. The sample comprised PBMCs or T cells enriched from blood (not recorded which). These receptors were collected from a woman aged 25 to 39 who had been exposed to COVID-19. Both conserved end residues are trimmed from each CDR3. D genes are given only for firm matches.

>TRBD2|TRBJ2-7|TRBV4-2
ASSPPSGAYEQY
>TRBD1|TRBJ2-7|TRBV7-2
ASRQGQGVDEQY
>-|TRBJ2-3|TRBV19
ASSTNVGEGTDTQY
>-|TRBJ1-2|TRBV29-1
SAAGGGVGGYT
>TRBD1|TRBJ1-1|TRBV6-5
ASSQGGEAF
>-|TRBJ1-2|TRBV5-6
ASSLGPTVHYGYT
>-|TRBJ1-2|TRBV5-6
ASSMSGTGGLYGYT
>-|TRBJ1-2|TRBV6-5
ASRRFESAPYGYT
>-|TRBJ1-4|TRBV7-9
ASSLASSLLLNEKLF
>-|TRBJ2-2|TRBV10-2
ASSDPEVGGLTGELF
>TRBD1|TRBJ1-3|TRBV7-9
ASSFPQGEGNTIY
>-|TRBJ1-2|TRBV6-6
ASTLTVEVRNGYT
>TRBD1|TRBJ2-2|TRBV29-1
SVLGQGATGELF
>-|TRBJ2-5|TRBV4-3
ASSQDLGGQGTQY
>TRBD1|TRBJ1-2|TRBV6-1
ASSEQGAHVDYT
>-|TRBJ2-7|TRBV5-4
ASSPREGGMPYEQY
>-|TRBJ2-2|TRBV4-1
ASSHGDRDTGELF
>TRBD2|TRBJ2-4|TRBV3-1/TRBV3-2
ASSTRLSGGLNIQY
>TRBD2|TRBJ2-3|TRBV10-3
AISDPGLAGAPQY
>TRBD1|TRBJ1-1|TRBV11-2
ASSLTGVHAF
>-|TRBJ1-5|TRBV27
ASSPYRGYQPQH
>-|TRBJ2-7|TRBV28
ASSRDRGTPGDEQY
>TRBD1|TRBJ1-4|TRBV7-6
ASSKRVPGTDEKLF
>-|TRBJ1-2|TRBV3-1/TRBV3-2
ASSQGSANYGYT
>-|TRBJ2-3|TRBV12-3/TRBV12-4
ASSGDTDTQY
>TRBD1|TRBJ2-5|TRBV5-1
ASSFGDRSFPRQY
>-|TRBJ1-1|TRBV19
ASSTNTVGLNTEAF
>TRBD1|TRBJ1-2|TRBV9
ASSVATGNYGYT
>TRBD2|TRBJ2-1|TRBV11-2
ASSQNGGSYNEQF
>TRBD1|TRBJ1-1|TRBV5-1
ASAIRTGSMNTEAF
>TRBD1|TRBJ1-5|TRBV6-2/TRBV6-3
ASSWTGGQPQH
>-|TRBJ2-5|TRBV19
ASGDFEEETQY
>-|TRBJ2-7|TRBV5-1
ASTSDRGEQY
>TRBD1|TRBJ1-1|TRBV3-1/TRBV3-2
ASSAVDRAWTEAF
>TRBD1|TRBJ1-2|TRBV2
ASSPSRQGALGYT
>-|TRBJ1-5|TRBV29-1
SVGQKNQPQH
>TRBD1|TRBJ1-5|TRBV6-5
ASSPRTGVNQPQH
>-|TRBJ1-5|TRBV6-1
ASSEAFREDFGQPQH
>-|TRBJ2-1|TRBV5-4
ASSLNRVSYNEQF
>TRBD1|TRBJ1-6|TRBV19
ASSIQPGQPNSPLH
>-|TRBJ1-2|TRBV3-1/TRBV3-2
ASSQDSRSGYT
>TRBD1|TRBJ1-6|TRBV10-3
AITDDRGSNSPLH
>-|TRBJ1-2|TRBV6-5
ASRRLYLEDYGYT
>-|TRBJ2-1|TRBV4-1
ASSQGIEQF
>TRBD1|TRBJ2-7|TRBV2
ASRGLGTGDYEQY
>TRBD2|TRBJ2-7|TRBV5-1
ASSSLAGGSYEQY
>-|TRBJ2-7|TRBV5-6
ASGPGTLTYEQY
>-|TRBJ1-6|TRBV30
AWTIGTTNSPLH
>-|TRBJ2-2|TRBV4-1
ASSRLGARTGELF
>-|TRBJ1-1|TRBV5-1
GTGEPSEGNLSTEAF
>TRBD1|TRBJ1-1|TRBV18
ASSLQSDRPHTEAF
>-|TRBJ1-1|TRBV9
ASSVVSPRGNTEAF
>TRBD1|TRBJ1-2|TRBV7-2
ASSTRTGQDGYT
>-|TRBJ1-5|TRBV27
ASTTNRGPLGDQPQH
>-|TRBJ1-5|TRBV18
ASSTSGGQPQH
>-|TRBJ1-1|TRBV29-1
SVGAGPGTEAF